This TCR beta chain was sequenced in a study of shared clonotypes between healthy human individuals. Concerning this clone itself: Its target is unknown.

Naivety among CD8 cells was defined by CD45RO negativity and positive CCR7 selection, thereby excluding terminally differentiated effector memory CD45RA+ cells. Study-wide results and limits: The study generally estimated greater richness for naive than memory subsets. Rarefaction exposed incomplete sorted-subset sequencing despite large depth. Clonotype sharing among donors was thought likely to change with sequencing depth.

The authors ran the assay at deep level. The data were produced by immunoSEQ multiplex PCR, yet TCRdb's version contains in-frame clones alone and is incomplete. Of approximately 2,000,000 clones listed, approximately 92% are singletons. Material for sequencing was naive CD8+ T cells from PBMCs. This sequence was found in a man between 18 and 29 years old in good health. Some clones in this sample may be carry-over from other donors' samples.

This CDR3 is CASSLDRDEETQYF. The CDR3, as DNA: TGTGCCAGCAGCTTAGACAGGGATGAGGAGACCCAGTACTTC. The chain links TRBV7-8 to TRBJ2-5; a weak D match, TRBD1 (6 bases). V dropped 1 base and J dropped 5 bases, with 11 bases sitting between them. The CDR3 length is 14 residues. Germline CDR1 and CDR2: SGHVS and FQNEAQ.